One and the same sample provided the 8 T cell receptor beta chains below, sequenced in a study of T cells in Graves' hyperthyroidism and ophthalmopathy. TCR beta CDR3 regions were amplified from RNA transcripts. With the HTBI primer set, the TCR CDR3 went through a first round of RT-PCR. MiXCR was run by TCRdb on the multiplex PCR reads, yielding one entry per CDR3 protein. This table has fewer than 850,000 distinct CDR3 sequences, 15% to 20% appearing once. Material: blood. The receptors stem from a man between 50 and 59 years old with Graves' hyperthyroidism.

This clonotype occurred many times. V gene TRBV11-2 combines with J gene TRBJ2-1; TRBD2 is a possible D gene (5 bases). V lost 1 base to trimming and J lost 4 bases, with 20 bases between them. Per germline, CDR1 SGHAT and CDR2 FQNNGV. The CDR3 has 18 amino acids. This chain's CDR3 is CASSLAGYYSDNYNEQFF. The CDR3, as DNA: TGTGCCAGCAGCTTAGCGGGTTACTATAGCGACAATTACAATGAGCAGTTCTTC.

This clonotype was counted many times. The chain has TRBV3-1 and TRBJ2-7; D not certain. V lost 1 base, J lost 2 bases, and 6 bases lay in between. The germline V gene has CDR1 LGHDT and CDR2 YNNKEL (reference sequence). The CDR3 spans 13 residues. This CDR3 is CASSQGGTYEQYF. DNA for the CDR3: TGTGCCAGCAGCCAAGGTGGCACCTACGAGCAGTACTTC.

The chain recombines TRBV19 with TRBJ2-1; 11 bases are a match to TRBD2. The CDR3 extends over 15 amino acids. Germline V gene data show CDR1 as LNHDA and CDR2 as SQIVND (reference sequence). V shed 6 bases and J 7 bases; nucleotides not matched to a gene: 8. The CDR3, as DNA: TGTGCCAGTAGCCCGACTAGCGGGAAGACGAATGAGCAGTTCTTC. Its translation: CASSPTSGKTNEQFF.

There are a few counts of this clonotype. The V call is TRBV5-6, the J call TRBJ2-1; D gene unclear. Trimming stripped 2 bases from V and 7 bases from J, with 13 bases between. The CDR3 totals 14 residues. CDR1 and CDR2 from the germline V gene are SGHDT and YYEEEE. The CDR3 DNA reads TGTGCCAGCAGCTTTAACCCCCCTGGGAATGAGCAGTTCTTC. This translates into CASSFNPPGNEQFF.

The sample holds a few counts of this clonotype. CDR3 coding DNA: TGTGCCAGCAGATATAGCGGTAACTCCTACAATGAGCAGTTCTTC. This translates into CASRYSGNSYNEQFF. The chain joins TRBV5-4 to TRBJ2-1; D is perhaps TRBD2 (6 bases). With 5 bases removed from V and 0 bases from J, the gap between germline ends came to 12 bases. There are 15 residues in the CDR3. Germline V gene data show CDR1 as SGHNT and CDR2 as YYREEE (reference sequence).

This clonotype was counted at least ten times. J is TRBJ2-2 and V is TRBV10-1, with D perhaps matching TRBD1 (6 bases). The CDR3 extends over 18 amino acids. Germline CDR1 and CDR2: WNHNN and SYGVQD (reference sequence). Between the trimmed V and J ends, which lost 2 bases and 4 bases, there was a span of 20 bases. The CDR3 loop is CASSERTEGPGATGELFF. CDR3 sequence (DNA): TGCGCCAGCAGTGAGAGGACAGAAGGGCCCGGTGCCACCGGGGAGCTGTTTTTT.

This clonotype was counted at least ten times. The rearrangement links TRBV9 to TRBJ1-1; 9 nucleotides line up with TRBD1. Germline lookup yields CDR1 SGDLS and CDR2 YYNGEE. This CDR3 comprises 16 residues. The trim removed 2 bases at V and 3 bases at J, leaving 8 bases unmatched. CDR3 loop: CASSVSGTGPHTEAFF. CDR3 DNA: TGTGCCAGCAGCGTCAGTGGGACAGGGCCCCACACTGAAGCTTTCTTT. Supplemented by reference TRBV9 and TRBJ1-1, the full variable domain reads DSGVTQTPKHLITATGQRVTLRCSPRSGDLSVYWYQQSLDQGLQFLIQYYNGEERAKGNILERFSAQQFPDLHSELNLSSLELGDSALYFCASSVSGTGPHTEAFFGQGTRLTVV.

This clonotype has ten or more counts. V usage is TRBV12-3 or TRBV12-4 and J usage is TRBJ1-3; D is ambiguous. There are 15 residues in the CDR3. Trimming shortened V by 7 bases and J by 2 bases, and 15 bases separated the two germline ends. The CDR3 bases are TGTGCCAGCACCACCGCCAGACGAACTGGAAACACCATATATTTT. This codes for CASTTARRTGNTIYF.